Each of the 19 T cell receptor beta chains below was sequenced from the same sample in a study of beta chain features in type 1 diabetes. Expressed TCRB transcripts were sequenced because the isolated RNA had all been reverse transcribed beforehand. Some clones are missing from TCRdb's copy, which holds only in-frame ones; the method was immunoSEQ multiplex PCR. The sample includes under 300,000 clones, 27% of them seen just once. The sequencing input was central memory CD4+ T cells from blood. The receptors come from a man aged 25-45 years in good health.

The rearrangement joins TRBV4-3 to TRBJ1-5, with D possibly matching TRBD1 (6 bases). Germline V gene sequence: CDR1 LGHNA, CDR2 YSLEER. Trimming shortened V by 3 bases and J by 4 bases, and 7 bases separated the two germline ends. This CDR3 is built from 13 residues. The CDR3 region has the DNA TGCGCCAGCAGCCAGGACAGAAATCAGCCCCAGCATTTT. This codes for CASSQDRNQPQHF.

This clone was seen repeatedly, ten times or more. V and J are TRBV7-2 and TRBJ2-7, with 9 bases matching TRBD2. The germline gives CDR1 SGHTA, CDR2 FQGNSA. The CDR3 extends over 12 amino acids. V shed 1 base, J shed 12 bases, and the junction held 4 bases outside the gene matches. CDR3 in amino acids: CASSLGAGGPYF. As DNA, the CDR3 is TGTGCCAGCAGCTTAGGAGCGGGAGGTCCGTACTTC.

V usage is TRBV29-1 and J usage is TRBJ2-3; 9 nucleotides match TRBD1. V lost 7 bases to trimming and J lost 2 bases; unmatched junction nucleotides: 7. Germline V lookup: CDR1 SQVTM, CDR2 ANQGSEA. The CDR3 spans 14 residues. Written as DNA, the CDR3 is TGCAGCGGGCGGACAGGGGACTTCACAGATACGCAGTATTTT. Translated: CSGRTGDFTDTQYF.

V gene TRBV5-1 combines with J gene TRBJ2-3; D remains unclear. This CDR3 spans 16 amino acids. CDR1 and CDR2 from the germline V gene are SGHRS and YFSETQ. V lost 0 bases and J lost 2, with 13 bases in between. The DNA of the CDR3 is TGCGCCAGCAGCTTGGAAGCGACCCGCCCCACAGATACGCAGTATTTT. Its translation is CASSLEATRPTDTQYF.

The gene calls are TRBV30 and TRBJ1-2; D remains unclear. Germline V gives CDR1 GTSNPN, CDR2 SVGIG (reference sequence). The CDR3 consists of 13 residues. V was shortened by 0 bases and J by 8 bases, with 13 bases between the two germline ends. The CDR3 loop is CAWSVVGNGGYTF. The CDR3 DNA is TGTGCCTGGAGTGTCGTGGGGAATGGGGGCTACACCTTC.

This clone was found a few times. The chain recombines TRBV9 with TRBJ2-3; 11 nucleotides match TRBD2. The germline gives CDR1 SGDLS, CDR2 YYNGEE. CDR3 length: 16 residues. J lost 2 bases, V lost 3 bases, and 5 bases had no gene match. CDR3 nucleotides: TGTGCCAGCAGCGGTCTAGCGGGAGGCCTCACAGATACGCAGTATTTT. Protein: CASSGLAGGLTDTQYF. Full variable domain (remainder filled in from reference TRBV9 and TRBJ2-3): DSGVTQTPKHLITATGQRVTLRCSPRSGDLSVYWYQQSLDQGLQFLIQYYNGEERAKGNILERFSAQQFPDLHSELNLSSLELGDSALYFCASSGLAGGLTDTQYFGPGTRLTVL.

The chain employs TRBV5-8 and TRBJ2-7, with 8 bases lining up with TRBD1. Trimming took 1 base from V and 3 from J; bases not matched to a gene: 6. CDR3 length equals 15 residues. Germline CDR1 reads SGHTS; CDR2 reads YDEGEE. The CDR3 DNA sequence: TGTGCCAGCAGCTTGAAGGACAGGGTGGGCTACGAGCAGTACTTC. This translates into CASSLKDRVGYEQYF.

This clone was observed a few times. V usage is TRBV7-2 and J usage is TRBJ2-5, with D uncertain. V lost 3 bases, J lost 6 bases, and 5 bases lay in between. The germline CDR1 and CDR2 sequences are SGHTA and FQGNSA. The CDR3 length is 11 residues. CDR3 sequence reads: CASSFEKTQYF. Written as DNA, the CDR3 is TGTGCCAGCAGCTTTGAGAAGACCCAGTACTTC.

The chain has TRBV29-1 and TRBJ1-6; tentatively, D is TRBD1 (6 bases). The CDR3 runs to 13 residues. Trimming pared 7 bases from V and 8 bases from J, leaving 15 bases between. Germline V gene sequence: CDR1 SQVTM, CDR2 ANQGSEA. CDR3 protein: CSASWGADSPLHF. CDR3 nucleotides: TGCAGCGCTTCCTGGGGGGCGGATTCACCCCTCCACTTT.

This CDR3 reads CASSQDMLLNEQFF. In nucleotides, the CDR3 is TGCGCCAGCAGCCAAGATATGCTGTTGAATGAGCAGTTCTTC. This rearrangement joins TRBV4-1 to TRBJ2-1; D is unclear. Germline lookup yields CDR1 MGHRA and CDR2 YSYEKL. The CDR3 extends over 14 amino acids. Between the trimmed V and J ends, which lost 0 bases and 7 bases, there was a span of 10 bases.

This chain uses TRBV29-1 with TRBJ2-2; D not resolved. V gave up 3 bases and J gave up 3 bases, with 8 bases separating them. The CDR3 spans 13 residues. Looked up from germline, CDR1 is SQVTM and CDR2 is ANQGSEA. CDR3 residues: CSVDPSYTGELFF. The CDR3 nucleotides are TGCAGCGTTGATCCCTCATACACCGGGGAGCTGTTTTTT.

The chain links TRBV11-2 to TRBJ2-2; no reliable D call. The CDR3 is made up of 14 amino acids. The germline V gene encodes CDR1 SGHAT and CDR2 FQNNGV. V was cut by 2 bases and J by 7 bases, with 11 bases left in between. CDR3 bases: TGTGCCAGCAGCTTAAACCTGCAAGTCGGGGAGCTGTTTTTT. Protein: CASSLNLQVGELFF.

The chain links TRBV27 to TRBJ1-3; unclear D gene. The V end was cut by 0 bases, the J end by 2 bases, with 2 bases between. This CDR3 has 13 amino acids. Germline V gene sequence: CDR1 MNHEY, CDR2 SMNVEV (reference sequence). The CDR3 region has the DNA TGTGCCAGCAGTTTATCCCCTGGAAACACCATATATTTT. Amino acid sequence: CASSLSPGNTIYF.

V and J are TRBV18 and TRBJ1-1; D might be TRBD1 (5 bases). Germline CDR1 and CDR2: KGHSH and LQKENI. Trimming took off 2 bases at V and 2 bases at J, with 12 bases between the two ends. CDR3 length: 15 amino acids. CDR3 bases: TGTGCCAGCTCACCATTTGGCAGGGATAACACTGAAGCTTTCTTT. Protein sequence: CASSPFGRDNTEAFF.

This clone has more than one count but fewer than ten. The chain uses TRBV7-9 and TRBJ1-2, with D hard to call. Per germline, CDR1 SEHNR and CDR2 FQNEAQ (reference sequence). V shed 3 bases and J shed 3 bases, with 14 bases lying between them. This CDR3 contains 15 residues. The CDR3: CASSFLEVADYGYTF. CDR3 in DNA: TGTGCCAGCAGCTTTCTTGAAGTCGCGGACTATGGCTACACCTTC. Full variable domain (outside the CDR3, taken from reference TRBV7-9 and TRBJ1-2): DTGVSQNPRHKITKRGQNVTFRCDPISEHNRLYWYRQTLGQGPEFLTYFQNEAQLEKSRLLSDRFSAERPKGSFSTLEIQRTEQGDSAMYLCASSFLEVADYGYTFGSGTRLTVV.

The table lists this clone with a count of one. The chain is built from TRBV4-2 and TRBJ1-1; 10 nucleotides align to TRBD1. CDR3 length: 18 amino acids. Germline CDR1 reads LGHNA; CDR2 reads YNFKEQ. Unmatched junction bases numbered 13, after V lost 5 bases and J lost 1 base. CDR3 residues: CASSKGSGTGASNTEAFF. The CDR3 nucleotides are TGTGCCAGCAGCAAAGGATCCGGGACAGGGGCCTCGAACACTGAAGCTTTCTTT.

CDR3 sequence: CATSRQDDPQETQYF. The CDR3 nucleotides are TGTGCCACCAGCAGACAGGATGACCCACAAGAGACCCAGTACTTC. This sequence joins TRBV15 and TRBJ2-5; D remains ambiguous. The CDR3 sequence is 15 residues long. Trimming pared 2 bases from V and 2 bases from J, leaving 12 bases between. Germline lookup yields CDR1 LNHNV and CDR2 YYDKDF (reference sequence).

This clone was counted a few times. The chain combines TRBV7-2 with TRBJ2-2, with D perhaps matching TRBD1 (5 bases). Germline CDR1 SGHTA, CDR2 FQGNSA. The CDR3 covers 14 residues. With 4 bases removed from V and 4 bases from J, the gap between germline ends came to 10 bases. The CDR3 DNA sequence: TGTGCCAGCAGCTCAAGGGGCAGCACCGGGGAGCTGTTTTTT. It is translated as CASSSRGSTGELFF.

Of note for this clone: The same CDR3 also results from other DNA sequences found in this sample. This chain links TRBV15 with TRBJ2-4, with 7 bases matching TRBD2. The length of the CDR3 is 17 residues. Germline V gene sequence: CDR1 LNHNV, CDR2 YYDKDF (reference sequence). The V gene end was trimmed by 5 bases and the J gene end by 2 bases; junction bases not matched to a gene: 12. CDR3 region: CATSGTRLAVTKNIQYF. CDR3 in DNA: TGTGCCACCAGCGGGACCCGACTAGCTGTGACCAAAAACATTCAGTACTTC.